The 25 T cell receptor beta chains reported below all come from one sample, sequenced in a study of cytomegalovirus exposure and HLA in healthy donors. 13 Jbeta primers and 60 Vbeta primers were used for the PCR. Generated by immunoSEQ multiplex PCR, the TCRdb table keeps only in-frame clones and is missing some. The sample records about 150,000 clones, about 72% being singletons. Sequenced material: PBMCs. The receptors here all came from a man aged 40-55 years in good health and CMV-seronegative.

V and J are TRBV7-9 and TRBJ2-5; perhaps TRBD1 as D (5 bases). The ends were cut back, 6 bases at V and 3 bases at J, with 14 bases in the middle. From germline, CDR1 is SEHNR and CDR2 FQNEAQ (reference sequence). The CDR3 runs 14 residues. The CDR3 sequence: CASRSTWGEETQYF. The CDR3 DNA is TGTGCCAGCAGGTCCACATGGGGCGAAGAGACCCAGTACTTC. Filled out from reference TRBV7-9 and TRBJ2-5, the complete variable domain reads DTGVSQNPRHKITKRGQNVTFRCDPISEHNRLYWYRQTLGQGPEFLTYFQNEAQLEKSRLLSDRFSAERPKGSFSTLEIQRTEQGDSAMYLCASRSTWGEETQYFGPGTRLLVL.

J is TRBJ2-5 and V is TRBV7-9, with D possibly matching TRBD2 (5 bases). Germline V gene sequence: CDR1 SEHNR, CDR2 FQNEAQ (reference sequence). V shed 3 bases and J shed 4 bases, with 9 bases lying between them. The CDR3 runs to 13 residues. The DNA of the CDR3 is TGTGCCAGCAGCTTGTCCCGGGGAGAGACCCAGTACTTC. Residues: CASSLSRGETQYF.

The V and J genes are TRBV28 and TRBJ2-6; 10 bases agree with TRBD2. Germline values: CDR1 MDHEN, CDR2 SYDVKM. The CDR3 is 19 amino acids. The junction had 9 bases not matched to a gene; V was cut back by 4 bases and J by 0 bases. CDR3 sequence reads: CASSSPGLAVSSGANVLTF. The CDR3 DNA reads TGTGCCAGCAGTTCCCCAGGACTAGCGGTGAGCTCTGGGGCCAACGTCCTGACTTTC.

The chain couples TRBV2 to TRBJ2-7; 7 bases line up with TRBD2. CDR1 is SNHLY and CDR2 is FYNNEI in the germline V gene. J was trimmed by 2 bases and V by 6 bases; bases with no gene match: 10. The CDR3 is 15 amino acids. As DNA, the CDR3 is TGTGCCAGCAGAGCCCTAGCGGCGATTACCTACGAGCAGTACTTC. Protein sequence: CASRALAAITYEQYF.

The V call is TRBV6-1, the J call TRBJ2-7, with 9 bases aligning to TRBD1. Germline loops: CDR1 MNHNS, CDR2 SASEGT. Unmatched junction bases numbered 4, after V lost 3 bases and J lost 4 bases. This CDR3 comprises 14 residues. CDR3 DNA sequence: TGTGCCAGCAGTGACCTGGGACAGGGTTACGAGCAGTACTTC. Translation: CASSDLGQGYEQYF.

This chain joins TRBV5-1 and TRBJ2-5; TRBD1 matches at 8 bases. The germline V gene has CDR1 SGHRS and CDR2 YFSETQ. V was pared by 0 bases and J by 0 bases, with 10 bases of the junction left unmatched. The CDR3 sequence is 18 residues long. CDR3 sequence (DNA): TGCGCCAGCAGCTTGGGTTATCGGACAGGGAAGTACCAAGAGACCCAGTACTTC. Amino acid sequence: CASSLGYRTGKYQETQYF.

This clone turned up a few times. The J gene is TRBJ1-4, the V gene TRBV19, with TRBD1 matching over 7 bases. The V gene end was trimmed by 5 bases and the J gene end by 6 bases; junction bases not matched to a gene: 6. This CDR3 comprises 14 residues. Germline V gene data show CDR1 as LNHDA and CDR2 as SQIVND (reference sequence). In DNA, the CDR3 is TGTGCCAGTAGTCCTCGACAGGGAGATGAAAAACTGTTTTTT. Translating it yields CASSPRQGDEKLFF. The entire variable domain, with the rest obtained from reference TRBV19 and TRBJ1-4, is as follows: DGGITQSPKYLFRKEGQNVTLSCEQNLNHDAMYWYRQDPGQGLRLIYYSQIVNDFQKGDIAEGYSVSREKKESFPLTVTSAQKNPTAFYLCASSPRQGDEKLFFGSGTQLSVL.

As for this clone: A read error may account for a junction end that differs from germline. The chain joins TRBV7-2 to TRBJ2-7, with D possibly being TRBD1 (6 bases). The CDR3 runs 12 residues. Germline V gene lookup returns CDR1 SGHTA and CDR2 FQGNSA. Written as DNA, the CDR3 is TGTGCCAGCAGTTTAGACAGGCGAGAGCAGTACTTC. This codes for CASSLDRREQYF. The variable domain in full, completed from reference TRBV7-2 and TRBJ2-7, reads GAGVSQSPSNKVTEKGKDVELRCDPISGHTALYWYRQSLGQGLEFLIYFQGNSAPDKSGLPSDRFSAERTGGSVSTLTIQRTQQEDSAVYLCASSLDRREQYFGPGTRLTVT.

J is TRBJ1-6 and V is TRBV5-6; D is unclear. CDR1 and CDR2 (germline): SGHDT, YYEEEE. V shed 0 bases and J shed 5 bases, with 6 bases lying between them. The CDR3 loop spans 14 amino acids. The CDR3 reads CASSLGQDNSPLHF. The CDR3 DNA follows: TGTGCCAGCAGCTTGGGGCAGGATAATTCACCCCTCCACTTT.

The genes are TRBV7-3 and TRBJ1-1; TRBD1 matches at 7 bases. J gave up 7 bases and V 2 bases, and 7 bases lay outside the gene matches. Per the germline V gene, CDR1 is SGHTA and CDR2 is FQGTGA. This CDR3 contains 14 residues. CDR3 sequence: CASSLFGQGDEAFF. DNA for the CDR3: TGTGCCAGCAGCTTATTCGGGCAGGGGGATGAAGCTTTCTTT.

The chain joins TRBV7-6 to TRBJ1-2; 7 nucleotides agree with TRBD1. Trimming took 5 bases from V and 8 from J; bases not matched to a gene: 8. Germline loops: CDR1 SGHVS, CDR2 FNYEAQ. The CDR3 runs 13 residues. In DNA form, the CDR3 reads TGTGCCAGCAGCCCCGGACAGGCAGGGGGCTACACCTTC. Translating it yields CASSPGQAGGYTF.

The rearrangement uses TRBV7-6 and TRBJ2-3; D not certain. There are 16 residues in the CDR3. Germline V gene data show CDR1 as SGHVS and CDR2 as FNYEAQ. The V end lost 5 bases, the J end lost 2 bases, and 17 bases lay between the germline ends. The CDR3 loop reads CASSTTSAVHTDTQYF. The CDR3 nucleotides are TGTGCCAGCAGCACAACCTCCGCGGTACACACAGATACGCAGTATTTT.

The gene calls are TRBV5-1 and TRBJ2-5; 9 nucleotides agree with TRBD2. The CDR3 runs 13 residues. Germline assignment: CDR1 SGHRS and CDR2 YFSETQ. Losses at the gene ends were 2 bases for V and 5 bases for J; bases not matched to a gene: 1. In nucleotides, the CDR3 is TGCGCCAGCAGCTTCCTAGCGGGGGAGACCCAGTACTTC. It yields the protein CASSFLAGETQYF.

Concerning this clone itself: At the DNA level, this CDR3 is encoded by other sequences in the same sample as well. The rearrangement joins TRBV5-1 to TRBJ1-2, with no clear D. This CDR3 spans 13 amino acids. CDR1 SGHRS and CDR2 YFSETQ come from the germline V gene. The ends were cut back, 0 bases at V and 5 bases at J, with 8 bases in the middle. The CDR3 coding sequence is TGCGCCAGCAGCTTGGCAACCGGTTATGGCTACACCTTC. Protein: CASSLATGYGYTF.

The genes are TRBV9 and TRBJ2-3; weak D call: TRBD1 (6 bases). Germline CDR1 SGDLS, CDR2 YYNGEE. The CDR3 contains 16 residues. Trimming removed 3 bases at V and 4 bases at J, with 18 bases between. CDR3 sequence reads: CASSAPGAAGADTQYF. The CDR3 DNA sequence: TGTGCCAGCAGCGCGCCAGGGGCCGCCGGGGCAGATACGCAGTATTTT. Supplemented by reference TRBV9 and TRBJ2-3, the full variable domain reads DSGVTQTPKHLITATGQRVTLRCSPRSGDLSVYWYQQSLDQGLQFLIQYYNGEERAKGNILERFSAQQFPDLHSELNLSSLELGDSALYFCASSAPGAAGADTQYFGPGTRLTVL.

V is TRBV10-3 and J is TRBJ2-7; the match to TRBD2 covers 8 bases. Trimming cost V 10 bases and J 6 bases; bases outside gene matches: 14. The CDR3 runs to 14 residues. In germline, CDR1 is ENHRY, CDR2 SYGVKD. The CDR3 loop is CATLGREGRGEQYF. CDR3 DNA: TGTGCCACCCTTGGCCGGGAGGGCCGCGGCGAGCAGTACTTC.

The rearrangement joins TRBV2 to TRBJ1-6, with no clear D. V lost 2 bases and J lost 6, with 11 bases in between. The CDR3 loop spans 15 amino acids. The germline V gene has CDR1 SNHLY and CDR2 FYNNEI. CDR3 sequence: CASSEMRLLNSPLHF. The CDR3 coding sequence is TGTGCCAGCAGTGAAATGCGTCTTCTTAATTCACCCCTCCACTTT.

The chain has TRBV5-6 and TRBJ1-1, with D uncertain. The CDR3 totals 14 residues. The germline gives CDR1 SGHDT, CDR2 YYEEEE. The V end was cut by 0 bases, the J end by 2 bases, with 8 bases between. The CDR3 region is CASSLASGNTEAFF. The DNA of the CDR3 is TGTGCCAGCAGCTTGGCTTCGGGAAACACTGAAGCTTTCTTT.

This chain joins TRBV7-2 and TRBJ2-5; weak D call: TRBD2 (5 bases). V shed 5 bases and J shed 5 bases, with 21 bases lying between them. Germline CDR1 reads SGHTA; CDR2 reads FQGNSA. The CDR3 is 16 amino acids. CDR3 nucleotides: TGTGCCAGCAGCACCACCCTGGTAATAGGCGGGGAGACCCAGTACTTC. It is translated as CASSTTLVIGGETQYF.

The V and J genes are TRBV7-2 and TRBJ2-3; tentative D call: TRBD2 (5 bases). The CDR3 totals 16 residues. Trimming cost V 5 bases and J 0 bases, with 15 bases left between them. CDR1 and CDR2 from the germline V gene are SGHTA and FQGNSA. CDR3 amino acids: CASSTLAYTSTDTQYF. The CDR3 nucleotides are TGTGCCAGCAGCACTCTAGCTTATACTAGCACAGATACGCAGTATTTT.

The rearrangement links TRBV10-2 to TRBJ1-5; D might be TRBD1 (5 bases). The V gene's germline CDR1 is WSHSY and CDR2 SAAADI. CDR3 length: 14 amino acids. V was shortened by 5 bases and J by 1 base, with 9 bases between the two germline ends. The CDR3 DNA follows: TGCGCCAGCAGTCCAGGGCGAAGCAATCAGCCCCAGCATTTT. This sequence encodes CASSPGRSNQPQHF.

The chain combines TRBV7-9 with TRBJ1-6; D remains unclear. Germline lookup yields CDR1 SEHNR and CDR2 FQNEAQ (reference sequence). V lost 5 bases and J 4 bases, leaving 12 bases between the germline ends. The CDR3 sequence is 15 residues long. In nucleotides, the CDR3 is TGTGCCAGCAGCCCCTCGGCAGGTTATAATTCACCCCTCCACTTT. Translating gives CASSPSAGYNSPLHF.

A few counts support this clone. This chain uses TRBV6-1 with TRBJ2-3; 8 bases are a match to TRBD2. The germline gives CDR1 MNHNS, CDR2 SASEGT. There are 15 residues in the CDR3. V trimming: 8 bases; J trimming: 5 bases; junction bases outside the gene matches: 12. Written as DNA, the CDR3 is TGTGCCAGCGGGCTGGAAAGCGGGAGAGAAGATACGCAGTATTTT. Translation gives CASGLESGREDTQYF.

This chain links TRBV6-6 with TRBJ2-7; D ambiguous. CDR3 length: 11 residues. CDR1 and CDR2 (germline): MNHNY, SVGAGI (reference sequence). Trimming removed 4 bases from V and 5 bases from J, with 6 bases in between. The chain's CDR3 is CASSSYDEQYF. As DNA, the CDR3 is TGTGCCAGCAGTTCCTATGACGAGCAGTACTTC.

V usage is TRBV13 and J usage is TRBJ2-7, with a weak D call TRBD1 (6 bases). The germline gives CDR1 PRHDT, CDR2 FYEKMQ (reference sequence). The CDR3 is made up of 15 amino acids. Trimming took off 4 bases at V and 6 bases at J, with 19 bases between the two ends. CDR3 DNA: TGTGCCAGCAGCTCAGTCACAGGGCCTTCGCCCGAGCAGTACTTC. As protein: CASSSVTGPSPEQYF.